This T cell receptor (beta chain) was found in a study of blood T cell repertoires in COVID-19. Whole-study context: Some COVID-19 samples were acute and others convalescent; all came from the United States, Italy and Spain. PBMCs, B-cell-depleted T cells, or T cells provided the cDNA or gDNA that made up the material.

Here immunoSEQ multiplex PCR was the method, and the copy in TCRdb shows in-frame clones only, minus some. The sample yields over 150,000 clones, 65% to 85% seen once. This CDR3 has 15 amino acids. The V gene's germline CDR1 is MNHEY and CDR2 SMNVEV (reference sequence). V trimming: 5 bases; J trimming: 5 bases; junction bases outside the gene matches: 9. This chain joins TRBV27 and TRBJ1-1, with 9 bases lining up with TRBD1. Source material: peripheral blood. This clonotype was sampled from a woman in her forties with COVID-19, enrolled during active disease. The DNA for the CDR3 is TGTGCCAGCAGTCCCCCGAGACAGGGGGGGACTGAAGCTTTCTTT. Translated, it gives CASSPPRQGGTEAFF.